This T cell receptor (beta chain) was retrieved from a study of cytomegalovirus exposure and HLA in healthy donors. Germline V lookup: CDR1 MNHNS, CDR2 SASEGT. J was trimmed by 2 bases and V by 6 bases; bases with no gene match: 8. The CDR3 runs to 15 residues. Researchers ran the PCR with 60 Vbeta and 13 Jbeta primers. Using immunoSEQ multiplex PCR, the repertoire was profiled, and TCRdb retains in-frame clones only, with some absent. Among 150,000 or so clones listed, around 80% were seen once. This rearrangement joins TRBV6-1 to TRBJ2-3; 7 bases are shared with TRBD2. Sample: PBMCs. The clonotype originates from a man aged 25 to 40 in good health and CMV-seropositive. The CDR3 nucleotides are TGTGCCAGCAGCGAGCAAGCGGGGCCCACAGATACGCAGTATTTT. It specifies CASSEQAGPTDTQYF.